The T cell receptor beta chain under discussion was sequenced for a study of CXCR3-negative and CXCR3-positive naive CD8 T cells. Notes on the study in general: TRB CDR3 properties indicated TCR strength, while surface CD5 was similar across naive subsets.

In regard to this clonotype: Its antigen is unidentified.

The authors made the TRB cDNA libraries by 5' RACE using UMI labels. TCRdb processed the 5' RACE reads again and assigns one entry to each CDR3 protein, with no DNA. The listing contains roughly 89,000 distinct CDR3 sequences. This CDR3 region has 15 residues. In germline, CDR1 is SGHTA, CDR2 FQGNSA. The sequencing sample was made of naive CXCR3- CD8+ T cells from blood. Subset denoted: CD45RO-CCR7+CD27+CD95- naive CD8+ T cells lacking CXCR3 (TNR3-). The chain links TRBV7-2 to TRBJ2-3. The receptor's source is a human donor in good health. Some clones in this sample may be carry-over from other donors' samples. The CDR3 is CASSLGLRVADTQYF.